The 9 T cell receptor beta chains reported below all come from one sample, sequenced in a study of OX40 agonist ivuxolimab in advanced cancers. TCRdb keeps only in-frame clones here, not all; method: immunoSEQ multiplex PCR. The sample includes 50,000 to 75,000 clones, roughly 90% of them seen just once. This specimen consisted of CD4+ or CD8+ T cells sorted from blood, obtained in a trial of the OX40 agonist ivuxolimab. The receptors were sampled from an adult with an advanced solid tumor such as melanoma, head and neck, liver or kidney cancer.

V gene TRBV5-1 combines with J gene TRBJ2-7, with 9 nucleotides matching TRBD1. Per germline, CDR1 SGHRS and CDR2 YFSETQ. The CDR3 length is 14 residues. V shed 4 bases, J shed 5 bases, and the junction held 7 bases outside the gene matches. In DNA form, the CDR3 reads TGCGCCAGCAGCCTCGGACAGGGGTTACACGAGCAGTACTTC. This sequence encodes CASSLGQGLHEQYF.

The rearrangement uses TRBV30 and TRBJ2-7, with unresolved D. Germline CDR1 and CDR2: GTSNPN and SVGIG (reference sequence). The CDR3 has 12 amino acids. The V gene lost 5 bases and the J gene lost 3 bases, with 11 bases spanning the gap. The CDR3 nucleotides read TGTGCCTGGGCCCCGCAGCTCTACGAGCAGTACTTC. As protein: CAWAPQLYEQYF.

The rearrangement uses TRBV4-1 and TRBJ2-1; 8 nucleotides agree with TRBD1. Germline CDR1 is MGHRA and CDR2 is YSYEKL. This CDR3 is built from 12 residues. CDR3 in amino acids: CPGTGLRNEQFF. Here the CDR3 DNA reads TGCCCGGGGACAGGACTCAGGAATGAGCAGTTCTTC.

The J gene is TRBJ2-5, the V gene TRBV19; the match to TRBD2 covers 9 bases. This CDR3 contains 15 residues. V lost 4 bases to trimming and J lost 2 bases; unmatched junction nucleotides: 5. In germline, CDR1 is LNHDA, CDR2 SQIVND (reference sequence). Here the CDR3 reads CASSTGTSRQETQYF. In DNA, the CDR3 is TGTGCCAGTAGTACCGGGACTAGCAGACAAGAGACCCAGTACTTC.

The chain recombines TRBV19 with TRBJ2-1, with D tentatively TRBD2 (6 bases). Trimming removed 3 bases at V and 9 bases at J, with 12 bases between. Germline CDR1 LNHDA, CDR2 SQIVND (reference sequence). This CDR3 region has 13 residues. The CDR3 sequence is CASSILAGPEQFF. The CDR3 DNA reads TGTGCCAGTAGTATCTTGGCGGGACCTGAGCAGTTCTTC.

The chain combines TRBV5-1 with TRBJ1-1, with a possible D match to TRBD1 (5 bases). V was trimmed by 5 bases and J by 5 bases, leaving 22 bases between them. Germline V gene data show CDR1 as SGHRS and CDR2 as YFSETQ. The CDR3 loop spans 16 amino acids. The CDR3 DNA sequence: TGCGCCAGCAGTTTAAGGGGACCGGGGTCCGGAACTGAAGCTTTCTTT. It translates to CASSLRGPGSGTEAFF.

This clone was seen only a few times. The gene calls are TRBV29-1 and TRBJ2-5; TRBD2 might be the D (6 bases). The germline CDR1 and CDR2 sequences are SQVTM and ANQGSEA. Trimming stripped 8 bases from V and 1 base from J, with 11 bases between. This CDR3 contains 12 residues. CDR3 DNA: TGCAGCAGCCTGACTAGCCAAGAGACCCAGTACTTC. This gives the protein CSSLTSQETQYF.

The J gene is TRBJ1-3, the V gene TRBV6-5; D is unresolved. The V and J ends lost 7 bases and 2 bases respectively, with 12 bases between them. The CDR3 runs to 14 residues. Looked up from germline, CDR1 is MNHEY and CDR2 is SVGAGI. DNA for the CDR3: TGTGCCAGCAAACCCTCTGGAGCTGGAAACACCATATATTTT. The encoded protein is CASKPSGAGNTIYF.

This clone has just one count. J is TRBJ2-6 and V is TRBV5-8; possibly TRBD2 for D (6 bases). The CDR3 is 16 residues long. Germline CDR1 reads SGHTS; CDR2 reads YDEGEE. Between the trimmed V and J ends, which lost 4 bases and 1 base, there was a span of 12 bases. The CDR3 DNA follows: TGTGCCAGCAGCATGGGGGGACGGTCTGGGGCCAACGTCCTGACTTTC. This codes for CASSMGGRSGANVLTF.